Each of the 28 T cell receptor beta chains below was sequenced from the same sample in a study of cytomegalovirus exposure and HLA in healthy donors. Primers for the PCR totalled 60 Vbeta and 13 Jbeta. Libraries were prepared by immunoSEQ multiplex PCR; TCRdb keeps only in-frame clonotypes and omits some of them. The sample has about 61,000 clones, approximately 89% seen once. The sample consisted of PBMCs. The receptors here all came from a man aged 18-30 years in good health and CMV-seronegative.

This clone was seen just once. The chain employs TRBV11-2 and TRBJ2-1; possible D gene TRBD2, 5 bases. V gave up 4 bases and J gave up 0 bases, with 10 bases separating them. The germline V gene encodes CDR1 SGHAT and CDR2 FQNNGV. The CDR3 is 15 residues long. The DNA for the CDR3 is TGTGCCAGCAGCTACGGGGAAGGCTCCTACAATGAGCAGTTCTTC. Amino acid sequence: CASSYGEGSYNEQFF. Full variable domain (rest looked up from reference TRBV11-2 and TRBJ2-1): EAGVAQSPRYKIIEKRQSVAFWCNPISGHATLYWYQQILGQGPKLLIQFQNNGVVDDSQLPKDRFSAERLKGVDSTLKIQPAKLEDSAVYLCASSYGEGSYNEQFFGPGTRLTVL.

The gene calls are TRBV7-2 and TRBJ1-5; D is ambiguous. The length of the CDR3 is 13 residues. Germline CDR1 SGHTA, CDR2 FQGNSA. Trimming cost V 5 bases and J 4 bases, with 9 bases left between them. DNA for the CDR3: TGTGCCAGCAGCGGTGACAATAATCAGCCCCAGCATTTT. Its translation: CASSGDNNQPQHF.

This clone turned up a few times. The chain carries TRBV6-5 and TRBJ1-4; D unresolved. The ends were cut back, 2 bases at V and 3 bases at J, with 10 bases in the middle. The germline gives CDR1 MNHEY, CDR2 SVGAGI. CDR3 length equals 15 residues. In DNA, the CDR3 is TGTGCCAGCAGTTACGACGGGAACTCTAATGAAAAACTGTTTTTT. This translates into CASSYDGNSNEKLFF.

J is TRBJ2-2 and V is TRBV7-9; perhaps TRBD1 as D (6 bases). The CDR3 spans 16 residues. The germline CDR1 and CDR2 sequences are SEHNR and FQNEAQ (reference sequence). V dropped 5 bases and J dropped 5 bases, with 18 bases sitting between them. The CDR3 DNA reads TGTGCCAGCAGCCAAGCCCGGGACACTAGAACCGGGGAGCTGTTTTTT. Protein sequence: CASSQARDTRTGELFF.

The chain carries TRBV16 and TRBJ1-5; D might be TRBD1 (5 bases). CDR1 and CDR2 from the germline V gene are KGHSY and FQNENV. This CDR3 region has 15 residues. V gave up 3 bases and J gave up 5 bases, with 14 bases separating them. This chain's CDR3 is CASSHLREGDQPQHF. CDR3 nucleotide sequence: TGTGCCAGCAGCCATCTAAGGGAAGGGGATCAGCCCCAGCATTTT.

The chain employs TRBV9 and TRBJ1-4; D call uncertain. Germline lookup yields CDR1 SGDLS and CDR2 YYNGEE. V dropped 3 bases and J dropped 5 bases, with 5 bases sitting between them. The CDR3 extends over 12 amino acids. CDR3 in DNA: TGTGCCAGCAGCGGGGCGAATGAAAAACTGTTTTTT. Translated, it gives CASSGANEKLFF. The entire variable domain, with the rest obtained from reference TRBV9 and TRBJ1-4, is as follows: DSGVTQTPKHLITATGQRVTLRCSPRSGDLSVYWYQQSLDQGLQFLIQYYNGEERAKGNILERFSAQQFPDLHSELNLSSLELGDSALYFCASSGANEKLFFGSGTQLSVL.

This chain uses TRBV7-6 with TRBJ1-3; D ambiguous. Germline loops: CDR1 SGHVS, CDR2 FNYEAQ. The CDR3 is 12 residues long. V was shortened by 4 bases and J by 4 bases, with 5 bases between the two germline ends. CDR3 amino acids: CASSSPGNTIYF. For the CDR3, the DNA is TGTGCCAGCAGCTCCCCAGGAAACACCATATATTTT.

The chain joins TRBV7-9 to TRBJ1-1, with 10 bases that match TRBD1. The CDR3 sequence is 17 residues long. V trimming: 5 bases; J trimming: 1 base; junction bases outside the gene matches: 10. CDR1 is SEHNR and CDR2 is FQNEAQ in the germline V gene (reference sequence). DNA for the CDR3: TGTGCCAGCAGCCACGGACAGGGGGTTATAGGGAACACTGAAGCTTTCTTT. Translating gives CASSHGQGVIGNTEAFF.

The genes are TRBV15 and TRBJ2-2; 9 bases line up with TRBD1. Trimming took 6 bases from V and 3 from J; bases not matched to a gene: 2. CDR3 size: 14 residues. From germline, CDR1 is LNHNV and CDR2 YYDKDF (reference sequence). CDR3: CATRRQGDTGELFF. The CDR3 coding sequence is TGTGCCACCAGACGACAGGGGGACACCGGGGAGCTGTTTTTT.

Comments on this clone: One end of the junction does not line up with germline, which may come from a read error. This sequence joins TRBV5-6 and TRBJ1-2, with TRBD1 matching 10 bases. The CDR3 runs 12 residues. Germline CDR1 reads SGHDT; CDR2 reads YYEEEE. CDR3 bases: TGTGCCAGCAGCCTCCGGGACAGGGGTCGGTGCTTC. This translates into CASSLRDRGRCF.

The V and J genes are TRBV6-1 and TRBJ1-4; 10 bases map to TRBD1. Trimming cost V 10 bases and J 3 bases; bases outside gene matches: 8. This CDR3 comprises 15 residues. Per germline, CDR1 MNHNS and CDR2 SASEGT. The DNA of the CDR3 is TGTGCCACCGAAGACAGGGGGCTGGCTAATGAAAAACTGTTTTTT. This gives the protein CATEDRGLANEKLFF.

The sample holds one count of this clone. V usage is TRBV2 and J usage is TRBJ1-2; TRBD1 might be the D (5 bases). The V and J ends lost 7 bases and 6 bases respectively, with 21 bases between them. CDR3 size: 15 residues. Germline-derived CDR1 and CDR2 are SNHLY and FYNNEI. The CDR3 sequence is CASIPDGGFGNGYTF. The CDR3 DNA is TGTGCCAGCATACCAGACGGGGGATTCGGGAATGGCTACACCTTC.

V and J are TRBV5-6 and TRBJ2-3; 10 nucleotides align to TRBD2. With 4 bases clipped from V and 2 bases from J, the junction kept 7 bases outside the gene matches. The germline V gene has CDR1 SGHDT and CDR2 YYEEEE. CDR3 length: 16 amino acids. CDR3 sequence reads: CASSNRLAGLTDTQYF. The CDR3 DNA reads TGTGCCAGCAGCAATCGACTAGCGGGCCTCACAGATACGCAGTATTTT.

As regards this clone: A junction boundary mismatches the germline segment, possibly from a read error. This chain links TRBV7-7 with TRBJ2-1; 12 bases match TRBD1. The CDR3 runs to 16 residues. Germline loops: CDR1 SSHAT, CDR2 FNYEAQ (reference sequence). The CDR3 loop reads CASSLVGQGAGDEQFF. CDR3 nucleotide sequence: TGTGCTAGCAGCTTAGTGGGACAGGGGGCTGGAGATGAGCAGTTCTTC.

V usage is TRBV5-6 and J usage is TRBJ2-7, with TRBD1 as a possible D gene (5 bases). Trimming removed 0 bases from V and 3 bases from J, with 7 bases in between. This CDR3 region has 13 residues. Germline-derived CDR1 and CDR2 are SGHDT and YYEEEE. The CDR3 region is CASSLDRYYEQYF. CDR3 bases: TGTGCCAGCAGCTTGGACAGGTACTACGAGCAGTACTTC. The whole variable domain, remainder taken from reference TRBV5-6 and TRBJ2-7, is DAGVTQSPTHLIKTRGQQVTLRCSPKSGHDTVSWYQQALGQGPQFIFQYYEEEERQRGNFPDRFSGHQFPNYSSELNVNALLLGDSALYLCASSLDRYYEQYFGPGTRLTVT.

CDR3 in amino acids: CASSQDTYEQYF. As DNA, the CDR3 is TGTGCCAGCAGCCAAGACACCTACGAGCAGTACTTC. This chain links TRBV14 with TRBJ2-7; D is unclear. V shed 0 bases and J shed 2 bases, with 2 bases lying between them. Germline loops: CDR1 SGHDN, CDR2 FVKESK. The CDR3 contains 12 residues.

CDR3 in DNA: TGTGCCAGTACGACAGGGTGGTATGGCTACACCTTC. Its protein is CASTTGWYGYTF. This rearrangement joins TRBV19 to TRBJ1-2; the match to TRBD1 covers 7 bases. V shed 7 bases and J 5 bases; nucleotides not matched to a gene: 4. Germline V gene sequence: CDR1 LNHDA, CDR2 SQIVND (reference sequence). The CDR3 runs to 12 residues.

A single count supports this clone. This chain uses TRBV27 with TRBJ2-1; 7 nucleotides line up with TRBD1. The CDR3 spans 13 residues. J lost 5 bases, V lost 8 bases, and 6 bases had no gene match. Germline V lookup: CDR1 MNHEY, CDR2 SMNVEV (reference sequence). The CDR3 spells CASRTGTHNEQFF. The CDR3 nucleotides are TGTGCCAGCCGGACAGGCACCCACAATGAGCAGTTCTTC.

The chain's CDR3 is CASSPSVRTDRSYEQYF. DNA of the CDR3: TGTGCCAGCAGCCCCAGCGTACGGACAGATCGTTCCTACGAGCAGTACTTC. The chain links TRBV7-2 to TRBJ2-7, with D tentatively TRBD1 (6 bases). V lost 5 bases to trimming and J lost 1 base, with 21 bases between them. The germline CDR1 and CDR2 sequences are SGHTA and FQGNSA. CDR3 length equals 17 residues.

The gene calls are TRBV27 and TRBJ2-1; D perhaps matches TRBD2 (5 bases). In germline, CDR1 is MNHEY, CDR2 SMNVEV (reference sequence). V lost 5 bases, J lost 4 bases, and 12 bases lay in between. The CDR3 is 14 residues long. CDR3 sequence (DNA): TGTGCCAGCAGTCTACCCCCGGGGTACAATGAGCAGTTCTTC. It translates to CASSLPPGYNEQFF.

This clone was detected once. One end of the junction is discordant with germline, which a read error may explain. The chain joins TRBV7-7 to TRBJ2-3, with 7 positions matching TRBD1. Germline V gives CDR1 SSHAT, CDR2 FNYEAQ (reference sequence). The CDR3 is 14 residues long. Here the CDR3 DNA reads TGTGCTAGCAGCTCAGGACAGGGCACAGATACGCAGTATTTT. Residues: CASSSGQGTDTQYF.

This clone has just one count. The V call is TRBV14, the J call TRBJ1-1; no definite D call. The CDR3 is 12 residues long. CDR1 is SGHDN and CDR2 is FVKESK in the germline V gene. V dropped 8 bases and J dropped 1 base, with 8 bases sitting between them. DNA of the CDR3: TGTGCCAGCGCCGCGGGGAACACTGAAGCTTTCTTT. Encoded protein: CASAAGNTEAFF.

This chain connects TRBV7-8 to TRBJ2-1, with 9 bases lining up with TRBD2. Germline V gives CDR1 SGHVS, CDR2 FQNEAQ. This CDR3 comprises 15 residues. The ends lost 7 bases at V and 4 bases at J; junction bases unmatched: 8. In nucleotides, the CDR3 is TGTGCCAGCACAAAGCGGGGGGCCGCGTACAATGAGCAGTTCTTC. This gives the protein CASTKRGAAYNEQFF.

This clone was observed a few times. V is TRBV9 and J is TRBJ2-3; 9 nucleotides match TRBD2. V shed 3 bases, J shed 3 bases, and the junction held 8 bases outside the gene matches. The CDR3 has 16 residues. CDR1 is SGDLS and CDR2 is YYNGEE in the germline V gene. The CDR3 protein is CASSENLAGSTDTQYF. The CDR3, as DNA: TGTGCCAGCAGCGAAAATCTAGCGGGGTCTACAGATACGCAGTATTTT.

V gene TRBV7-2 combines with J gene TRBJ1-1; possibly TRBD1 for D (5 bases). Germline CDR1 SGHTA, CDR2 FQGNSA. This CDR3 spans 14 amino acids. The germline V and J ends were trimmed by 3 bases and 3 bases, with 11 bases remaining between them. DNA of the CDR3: TGTGCCAGCAGCTTTATTTTAGGGGACACTGAAGCTTTCTTT. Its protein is CASSFILGDTEAFF.

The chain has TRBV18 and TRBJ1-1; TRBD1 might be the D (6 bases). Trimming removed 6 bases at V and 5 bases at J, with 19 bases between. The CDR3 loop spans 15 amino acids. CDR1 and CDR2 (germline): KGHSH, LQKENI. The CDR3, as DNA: TGTGCCAGCTCCCACAGGGAGGCGGGAGGGACTGAAGCTTTCTTT. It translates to CASSHREAGGTEAFF.

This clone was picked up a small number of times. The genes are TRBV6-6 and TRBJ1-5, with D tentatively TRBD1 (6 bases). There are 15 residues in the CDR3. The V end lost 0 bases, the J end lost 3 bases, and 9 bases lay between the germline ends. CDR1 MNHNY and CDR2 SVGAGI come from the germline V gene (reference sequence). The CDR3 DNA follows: TGTGCCAGCAGTTACTCGAGACAGGCCAATCAGCCCCAGCATTTT. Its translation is CASSYSRQANQPQHF.

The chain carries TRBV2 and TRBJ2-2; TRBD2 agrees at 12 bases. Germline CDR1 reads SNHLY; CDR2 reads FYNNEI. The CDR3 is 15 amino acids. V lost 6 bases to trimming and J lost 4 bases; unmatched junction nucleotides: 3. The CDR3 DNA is TGTGCCAGCAGGCCACTAGCGGGGGGCACCGGGGAGCTGTTTTTT. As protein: CASRPLAGGTGELFF.